One sample yielded the 31 T cell receptor beta chains listed below, sequenced in a study of beta chain features in type 1 diabetes. Expressed TCRB transcripts were sequenced after all isolated RNA was converted to cDNA. Repertoires were generated with immunoSEQ multiplex PCR, while TCRdb's copy carries only in-frame clones and drops some. The sample lists 810,000 or so clones, 15% to 20% occurring once. Sequencing used naive CD4+ T cells from blood. Receptor source: a woman under 30 in good health.

The table lists this clone with a few counts. This chain joins TRBV21-1 and TRBJ2-5; whether TRBD2, the table's D call, matches the DNA was not checked. TRBV21-1 corresponds to a pseudogene. There are 15 residues in the CDR3. CDR3 DNA sequence: TGTGCCAGCAGCAATTCACTAGCGGGACGGGAGACCCAGTACTTC. This encodes CASSNSLAGRETQYF.

The chain employs TRBV2 and TRBJ2-7; D is perhaps TRBD1 or TRBD2 (6 bases each). Germline loops: CDR1 SNHLY, CDR2 FYNNEI. Trimming cost V 7 bases and J 4 bases, with 20 bases left between them. The CDR3 runs 15 residues. CDR3 bases: TGTGCCAGCAAGGAAGGCGGGGAGACAGGATACGAGCAGTACTTC. Its translation is CASKEGGETGYEQYF.

The rearrangement joins TRBV7-9 to TRBJ2-7; TRBD2 agrees at 9 bases. This CDR3 region has 15 residues. Germline trimming cut 4 bases from V and 1 base from J; bases unmatched to any gene: 5. The germline gives CDR1 SEHNR, CDR2 FQNEAQ (reference sequence). This CDR3 reads CASSSVAGVSYEQYF. Here the CDR3 DNA reads TGTGCCAGCAGCTCTGTAGCGGGAGTATCCTACGAGCAGTACTTC.

This clone occurred a few times. The chain couples TRBV25-1 to TRBJ1-4; D might be TRBD1 (5 bases). The CDR3 is 14 amino acids. Trimming shortened V by 1 base and J by 6 bases, and 9 bases separated the two germline ends. In germline, CDR1 is MGHDK, CDR2 SYGVNS. The CDR3 loop reads CASSEFAGYEKLFF. Written as DNA, the CDR3 is TGTGCCAGCAGTGAATTCGCAGGGTATGAAAAACTGTTTTTT.

This clone was seen only a few times. The chain carries TRBV10-3 and TRBJ2-1, with D possibly being TRBD2 (5 bases). CDR3 length equals 14 residues. Trimming stripped 9 bases from V and 10 bases from J, with 22 bases between. CDR1 and CDR2 (germline): ENHRY, SYGVKD. CDR3 nucleotides: TGTGCCATGGGGTCGAGGTCTAGCAGAAGGGAGCAGTTCTTC. Amino acids: CAMGSRSSRREQFF.

This clone was seen more than once but under ten times. The V and J genes are TRBV21-1 and TRBJ2-1; whether TRBD1, the table's D call, matches the DNA was not checked. TRBV21-1 is described as a pseudogene. CDR3 size: 17 residues. CDR3 residues: CASNPEGQGGLCNEQFF. In nucleotides, the CDR3 is TGTGCCAGCAACCCAGAAGGACAGGGCGGGTTGTGTAATGAGCAGTTCTTC.

Comment on this clone: One end of the junction fails to match germline, which may point to a read error. The chain employs TRBV7-2 and TRBJ1-2; D is uncertain. Germline-derived CDR1 and CDR2 are SGHTA and FQGNSA. This CDR3 region has 14 residues. CDR3 in DNA: TGTGCCAGCAGCAGAGAGGTGATTAACTATAGCTACACCTTC. It codes for CASSREVINYSYTF.

The genes are TRBV6-5 and TRBJ2-7; TRBD2 matches at 7 bases. V was clipped by 7 bases and J by 4 bases; unmatched bases: 13. Germline V gene data show CDR1 as MNHEY and CDR2 as SVGAGI. This CDR3 contains 15 residues. CDR3 sequence reads: CASKPGASGQYEQYF. In DNA form, the CDR3 reads TGTGCCAGCAAGCCCGGGGCTAGCGGCCAATACGAGCAGTACTTC.

This clone was observed a few times. The chain combines TRBV7-9 with TRBJ1-1, with D hard to call. The CDR3 runs 13 residues. Per germline, CDR1 SEHNR and CDR2 FQNEAQ (reference sequence). V dropped 1 base and J dropped 3 bases, with 6 bases sitting between them. CDR3 in amino acids: CASSLGVYTEAFF. The CDR3 DNA follows: TGTGCCAGCAGCTTAGGTGTGTACACTGAAGCTTTCTTT.

A few counts support this clone. The V and J genes are TRBV28 and TRBJ2-1; 10 bases agree with TRBD2. The CDR3 spans 16 residues. The germline CDR1 and CDR2 sequences are MDHEN and SYDVKM. With V trimmed by 2 bases and J by 5 bases, 6 bases remained unmatched. The CDR3 loop is CASSLVTSGTHNEQFF. CDR3 nucleotide sequence: TGTGCCAGCAGTTTAGTAACTAGCGGGACCCACAATGAGCAGTTCTTC.

This clone came up a few times. The chain couples TRBV18 to TRBJ2-7; 7 positions agree with TRBD2. CDR1 KGHSH and CDR2 LQKENI come from the germline V gene. With 5 bases clipped from V and 1 base from J, the junction kept 8 bases outside the gene matches. CDR3 length: 15 residues. For the CDR3, the DNA is TGTGCCAGCTCAAGCGGGCGGGAGACTTCCTACGAGCAGTACTTC. Translation gives CASSSGRETSYEQYF. Drawing the rest from reference TRBV18 and TRBJ2-7, the complete variable domain is NAGVMQNPRHLVRRRGQEARLRCSPMKGHSHVYWYRQLPEEGLKFMVYLQKENIIDESGMPKERFSAEFPKEGPSILRIQQVVRGDSAAYFCASSSGRETSYEQYFGPGTRLTVT.

A few counts support this clone. As DNA, the CDR3 is TGTGCCAGCAGTTTATCGACTAATGAGCAGTTCTTC. Amino acids: CASSLSTNEQFF. The chain uses TRBV28 and TRBJ2-1; D remains unclear. This CDR3 contains 12 residues. Germline V gives CDR1 MDHEN, CDR2 SYDVKM. Trimming removed 1 base at V and 7 bases at J, with 5 bases between.

The chain is built from TRBV4-1 and TRBJ2-2; weak D call: TRBD2 (5 bases). The CDR3 totals 14 residues. With 0 bases removed from V and 5 bases from J, the gap between germline ends came to 7 bases. The germline CDR1 and CDR2 sequences are MGHRA and YSYEKL. CDR3 loop: CASSQDRRTGELFF. The CDR3 nucleotides are TGCGCCAGCAGCCAAGATCGGAGGACCGGGGAGCTGTTTTTT.

This clone was picked up a small number of times. This sequence joins TRBV25-1 and TRBJ1-1; D gene ambiguous. Trimming stripped 9 bases from V and 9 bases from J, with 23 bases between. This CDR3 has 14 residues. The germline V gene has CDR1 MGHDK and CDR2 SYGVNS. The DNA for the CDR3 is TGTGCCAGGAGTTACCGGGAGAAACTATCCCAAGCTTTCTTT. It codes for CARSYREKLSQAFF. Full variable domain (remainder filled in from reference TRBV25-1 and TRBJ1-1): EADIYQTPRYLVIGTGKKITLECSQTMGHDKMYWYQQDPGMELHLIHYSYGVNSTEKGDLSSESTVSRIRTEHFPLTLESARPSHTSQYLCARSYREKLSQAFFGQGTRLTVV.

A few counts support this clone. In nucleotides, the CDR3 is TGTGCCAGCAGTTTAAGACTAGCGGGAGCTCCCGGGGAGCTGTTTTTT. Its protein is CASSLRLAGAPGELFF. The chain is built from TRBV6-5 and TRBJ2-2; the match to TRBD2 covers 12 bases. Germline CDR1 and CDR2: MNHEY and SVGAGI. This CDR3 spans 16 amino acids. The trim removed 4 bases at V and 6 bases at J, leaving 6 bases unmatched.

This clone was counted only a few times. V and J are TRBV7-9 and TRBJ2-2; D is undetermined. This CDR3 spans 11 amino acids. Trimming stripped 8 bases from V and 7 bases from J, with 8 bases between. Per the germline V gene, CDR1 is SEHNR and CDR2 is FQNEAQ (reference sequence). In nucleotides, the CDR3 is TGTGCCAGCGGAAAAAACGGGGAGCTGTTTTTT. The encoded protein is CASGKNGELFF.

This clone was detected a few times. The rearrangement uses TRBV11-2 and TRBJ1-1; D unclear. This CDR3 has 12 residues. V lost 2 bases, J lost 7 bases, and 8 bases lay in between. CDR1 is SGHAT and CDR2 is FQNNGV in the germline V gene. This chain's CDR3 is CASSLPPLEAFF. The DNA of the CDR3 is TGTGCCAGCAGCTTACCCCCCCTTGAAGCTTTCTTT.

The J gene is TRBJ2-7, the V gene TRBV27; D could derive from TRBD1 or TRBD2 (5 bases each). Germline CDR1 MNHEY, CDR2 SMNVEV (reference sequence). The germline V and J ends were trimmed by 8 bases and 6 bases, with 14 bases remaining between them. The CDR3 is made up of 12 amino acids. The CDR3 is CASQRGVGEQYF. The CDR3 DNA sequence: TGTGCCAGCCAGCGAGGGGTGGGCGAGCAGTACTTC.

V usage is TRBV7-2 and J usage is TRBJ2-6; D is possibly TRBD1 or TRBD2 (5 bases each). CDR1 and CDR2 from the germline V gene are SGHTA and FQGNSA. The V gene lost 3 bases and the J gene lost 0 bases, with 9 bases spanning the gap. CDR3 length: 16 residues. DNA of the CDR3: TGTGCCAGCAGCTTTGCAGGGAGCTCTGGGGCCAACGTCCTGACTTTC. Translation gives CASSFAGSSGANVLTF.

The gene calls are TRBV14 and TRBJ1-1; 8 positions agree with TRBD1. V lost 4 bases to trimming and J lost 5 bases; unmatched junction nucleotides: 9. Germline loops: CDR1 SGHDN, CDR2 FVKESK. The CDR3 runs 15 residues. The CDR3 sequence is CASSPGQGRRTEAFF. Here the CDR3 DNA reads TGTGCCAGCAGCCCCGGACAGGGCCGAAGGACTGAAGCTTTCTTT.

The table lists this clone with a few counts. The V call is TRBV11-1, the J call TRBJ2-1, with D perhaps being TRBD1 or TRBD2 (5 bases each). Between the trimmed V and J ends, which lost 3 bases and 8 bases, there was a span of 11 bases. The CDR3 covers 13 residues. Germline CDR1 is SGHAT and CDR2 is FQDESV (reference sequence). The CDR3 region has the DNA TGTGCCAGCAGCTTCTACGGGGACGATGAGCAGTTCTTC. Translating it yields CASSFYGDDEQFF.

This clone was seen at least ten times. This rearrangement joins TRBV10-3 to TRBJ2-3; TRBD2 aligns across 8 bases. The CDR3 consists of 13 residues. V lost 11 bases, J lost 1 base, and 5 bases stayed unmatched. Germline-derived CDR1 and CDR2 are ENHRY and SYGVKD. The CDR3 protein is CAAAGEGTDTQYF. The CDR3 nucleotides read TGTGCCGCAGCGGGAGAAGGCACAGATACGCAGTATTTT.

In this sample, this clone turned up a few times. The chain employs TRBV6-6 and TRBJ1-2; no reliable D call. V lost 5 bases and J 0 bases, leaving 7 bases between the germline ends. Germline V gene data show CDR1 as MNHNY and CDR2 as SVGAGI (reference sequence). The CDR3 has 13 amino acids. In DNA, the CDR3 is TGTGCCAGCAGTAAGGATGCTAACTATGGCTACACCTTC. This codes for CASSKDANYGYTF.

This clone has more than one count but fewer than ten. V usage is TRBV29-1 and J usage is TRBJ2-3, with TRBD2 matching 12 bases. V lost 5 bases, J lost 5 bases, and 2 bases stayed unmatched. CDR3 length equals 13 residues. From germline, CDR1 is SQVTM and CDR2 ANQGSEA. The chain's CDR3 is CSVRTSGIDTQYF. CDR3 bases: TGCAGCGTTCGGACTAGCGGGATAGATACGCAGTATTTT.

This clone was observed a handful of times. J is TRBJ2-5 and V is TRBV15, with unresolved D. V lost 3 bases, J lost 5 bases, and 13 bases lay in between. Germline V gene lookup returns CDR1 LNHNV and CDR2 YYDKDF (reference sequence). The CDR3 length is 14 residues. The CDR3 sequence: CATSRPRRTETQYF. The CDR3 DNA is TGTGCCACCAGCAGGCCCCGGCGGACGGAGACCCAGTACTTC.

This clone was picked up a small number of times. The J gene is TRBJ2-5, the V gene TRBV4-2; 7 bases match TRBD1. The assigned J gene may be wrong: the sequence end matches TRBJ2-7 better. The CDR3 has 15 amino acids. Germline V CDR1 and CDR2: LGHNA, YNFKEQ. In DNA form, the CDR3 reads TGTGCCAGCAGCCAGGACCGGGACAGCACCTACGAGCAGTACTTC. Protein: CASSQDRDSTYEQYF.

The chain uses TRBV20-1 and TRBJ2-3; D call uncertain. The CDR3 consists of 11 residues. V was cut by 3 bases and J by 6 bases, with 7 bases left in between. CDR1 is DFQATT and CDR2 is SNEGSKA in the germline V gene (reference sequence). As DNA, the CDR3 is TGCAGTGCTAGGAACGTCGATACGCAGTATTTT. Protein product: CSARNVDTQYF.

This chain links TRBV6-1 with TRBJ1-1; TRBD1 might be the D (6 bases). The CDR3 extends over 14 amino acids. Trimming shortened V by 6 bases and J by 0 bases, and 11 bases separated the two germline ends. CDR1 is MNHNS, CDR2 SASEGT, per germline. The CDR3 DNA is TGTGCCAGCAGGAAGGGACAAATGAACACTGAAGCTTTCTTT. Translated, it gives CASRKGQMNTEAFF.

In the case of this clone: A read error may account for a junction end that differs from germline. V usage is TRBV10-3 and J usage is TRBJ2-1; D is perhaps TRBD2 (5 bases). The CDR3 consists of 14 residues. In germline, CDR1 is ENHRY, CDR2 SYGVKD. The CDR3 coding sequence is TGTGCCAGCAGTAGGCGGGTTACCGGGGATGAGCAGTTCTTC. Translation gives CASSRRVTGDEQFF.

J is TRBJ1-5 and V is TRBV7-8; no reliable D call. The CDR3 has 16 amino acids. CDR1 is SGHVS and CDR2 is FQNEAQ in the germline V gene. Trimming took 5 bases from V and 2 from J, leaving 16 bases between them. The CDR3 loop reads CASSPVRVAGNQPQHF. In nucleotides, the CDR3 is TGTGCCAGCAGCCCAGTTAGAGTGGCTGGCAATCAGCCCCAGCATTTT.

The V call is TRBV10-3, the J call TRBJ2-1; 7 bases agree with TRBD2. The CDR3 loop spans 14 amino acids. J lost 2 bases, V lost 4 bases, and 2 bases had no gene match. Germline loops: CDR1 ENHRY, CDR2 SYGVKD. CDR3 in DNA: TGTGCCATCAGTGGCGGGAGACCCTACAATGAGCAGTTCTTC. Translated, it gives CAISGGRPYNEQFF.